This T cell receptor beta chain was obtained from a study of T cells in women clearing cervical HPV infection. Study context: Donors had HPV16-related CIN3 or worse; 2 had invasive cancer. Control women cleared a single incident HPV16 infection within 12 months.

Concerning this clone itself: The antigen is undetermined. Compared with germline, one end of the junction differs, possibly owing to a read error. The read halts 3 residues ahead of the CDR3 end, with the missing end drawn from the germline J gene.

Findings of the study overall: TRBV6-7 abundance was lower in cases than controls (around 0.1% versus 0.15%). Each sample's T-cell count was unknown, possibly confounding richness.

Measured with immunoSEQ multiplex PCR; TCRdb has only the in-frame clones, and not every one. This sample's table has about 30,000 clones. Germline CDR1 SSHAT, CDR2 FNYEAQ (reference sequence). This CDR3 comprises 15 residues. The chain carries TRBV7-7 and TRBJ2-1; 13 bases fit TRBD2. This receptor was identified in a woman between 18 and 69 years old with a cervical HPV16 infection that either progressed to CIN3+ or cleared (not recorded which). Sequencing used blood buffy coat. CDR3 residues: CASSLLAGGFNEQFF. CDR3 bases read: TGTGCTAGCAGCTTACTAGCGGGAGGGTTTAATGAG. Combining the CDR3 with reference TRBV7-7 and TRBJ2-1 gives the whole variable domain GAGVSQSPRYKVTKRGQDVTLRCDPISSHATLYWYQQALGQGPEFLTYFNYEAQPDKSGLPSDRFSAERPEGSISTLTIQRTEQRDSAMYRCASSLLAGGFNEQFFGPGTRLTVL.